The clone carrying this T cell receptor beta chain was recorded many times. Its target is unknown. This CDR3 has 13 residues. From germline, CDR1 is SNHLY and CDR2 FYNNEI. The germline V and J ends were trimmed by 3 bases and 5 bases, with 8 bases remaining between them. Sorting with CD45RO/CCR7/CD25/CD127/CD95/CD27 yielded naive, central memory, regulatory and stem-like memory CD4+ cells. These data are taken from a study of beta chain features in type 1 diabetes. General observations from the study: Patients' naive, central memory and regulatory TCRB repertoires appeared more alike than those of healthy donors. Type 1 diabetes patients had TCRB CDR3s that were shorter (moderately but significantly so) in all four CD4+ subsets. The study found fewer insertions and more deletions at VDJ junctions in type 1 diabetes patients.

Expressed TCRB transcripts were sequenced because the isolated RNA had all been reverse transcribed beforehand. Sequenced by immunoSEQ multiplex PCR; TCRdb stores in-frame clones only, minus some. The sample shows around 140,000 clones, about 13% of them seen only once. The rearrangement uses TRBV2 and TRBJ2-1; D may be TRBD2 (5 bases). The sample consisted of central memory CD4+ T cells from blood. The sequence came from a young man with type 1 diabetes. CDR3 coding DNA: TGTGCCAGCAGTGAGGACTTTAACAATGAGCAGTTCTTC. It is translated as CASSEDFNNEQFF. The variable domain in full, with the rest retrieved from reference TRBV2 and TRBJ2-1, is EPEVTQTPSHQVTQMGQEVILRCVPISNHLYFYWYRQILGQKVEFLVSFYNNEISEKSEIFDDQFSVERPDGSNFTLKIRSTKLEDSAMYFCASSEDFNNEQFFGPGTRLTVL.